Each of the 8 T cell receptor beta chains below was sequenced from the same sample in a study of naive and memory T cell subsets. Four PCR rounds used nested alpha and beta constant region primers plus the SP2 primer. In TCRdb, the 5' RACE reads were re-called with MiXCR into one record per CDR3 protein. The table has more than 45,000 distinct CDR3 sequences, around 7.3% seen once. TCR cDNA received a 3' ligated oligonucleotide that carried a UMI. The receptors originated from a male donor in good health.

The table lists this clonotype with many counts. The V call is TRBV11-2, the J call TRBJ2-7, with a weak D call TRBD2 (7 bases). The germline V and J ends were trimmed by 1 base and 2 bases, with 15 bases remaining between them. This CDR3 has 16 residues. The germline V gene encodes CDR1 SGHAT and CDR2 FQNNGV. The CDR3 sequence: CASSLVVGGGPYEQYF. The DNA for the CDR3 is TGTGCCAGCAGCTTAGTGGTAGGGGGGGGGCCCTACGAGCAGTACTTC.

This clonotype was detected a few times. CDR3 protein: CASSLEQGETQYF. CDR3 DNA: TGTGCCAGCAGTTTAGAACAGGGGGAGACCCAGTACTTC. The chain employs TRBV12-3 or TRBV12-4 and TRBJ2-5; 7 nucleotides line up with TRBD1. The CDR3 covers 13 residues. With V trimmed by 1 base and J by 5 bases, 1 base remained unmatched.

This clonotype was picked up many times. CDR3 bases: TGCAGCGTTGTGGAGGGATCCTACGAGCAGTACTTC. Its translation: CSVVEGSYEQYF. J is TRBJ2-7 and V is TRBV29-1; the D gene is possibly TRBD2 (6 bases). Trimming took off 4 bases at V and 1 base at J, with 8 bases between the two ends. This CDR3 contains 12 residues. Germline V lookup: CDR1 SQVTM, CDR2 ANQGSEA.

This chain links TRBV4-1 with TRBJ2-1; TRBD2 might be the D (6 bases). CDR3 size: 16 residues. The V gene lost 0 bases and the J gene lost 4 bases, with 13 bases spanning the gap. Germline assignment: CDR1 MGHRA and CDR2 YSYEKL. The CDR3 nucleotides are TGCGCCAGCAGCCAAGAAGCGGGTACAGAGTACAATGAGCAGTTCTTC. Translation: CASSQEAGTEYNEQFF.

This clonotype was seen repeatedly, ten times or more. The V call is TRBV12-3 or TRBV12-4, the J call TRBJ1-1, with D unresolved. CDR3 length: 13 residues. V lost 5 bases, J lost 8 bases, and 15 bases lay in between. In nucleotides, the CDR3 is TGTGCCAGCAGTCTACTCCCGACCGAGGAAGCTTTCTTT. Translation: CASSLLPTEEAFF.

This clonotype turned up a few times. V usage is TRBV5-6 and J usage is TRBJ2-1, with D uncertain. Deletions cut 0 bases from V and 2 bases from J, with 9 bases between. Germline loops: CDR1 SGHDT, CDR2 YYEEEE. This CDR3 is 15 amino acids long. In nucleotides, the CDR3 is TGTGCCAGCAGCTTGGTACTTCCCACCTACAATGAGCAGTTCTTC. Its protein is CASSLVLPTYNEQFF.

V is TRBV11-2 and J is TRBJ2-1; perhaps TRBD2 as D (6 bases). Germline V gene data show CDR1 as SGHAT and CDR2 as FQNNGV. V was shortened by 4 bases and J by 8 bases, with 21 bases between the two germline ends. The CDR3 has 16 amino acids. The CDR3 DNA reads TGTGCCAGCAGCTCACCCAGTTTGGCGGGAAAGTATGAGCAGTTCTTC. Protein sequence: CASSSPSLAGKYEQFF.

This clonotype was seen a handful of times. The genes are TRBV18 and TRBJ2-7, with a possible D match to TRBD2 (6 bases). The ends were cut back, 2 bases at V and 2 bases at J, with 10 bases in the middle. The length of the CDR3 is 14 residues. Germline CDR1 and CDR2: KGHSH and LQKENI. This CDR3 reads CASSPGGAAYEQYF. Written as DNA, the CDR3 is TGTGCCAGCTCACCAGGAGGGGCGGCCTACGAGCAGTACTTC.